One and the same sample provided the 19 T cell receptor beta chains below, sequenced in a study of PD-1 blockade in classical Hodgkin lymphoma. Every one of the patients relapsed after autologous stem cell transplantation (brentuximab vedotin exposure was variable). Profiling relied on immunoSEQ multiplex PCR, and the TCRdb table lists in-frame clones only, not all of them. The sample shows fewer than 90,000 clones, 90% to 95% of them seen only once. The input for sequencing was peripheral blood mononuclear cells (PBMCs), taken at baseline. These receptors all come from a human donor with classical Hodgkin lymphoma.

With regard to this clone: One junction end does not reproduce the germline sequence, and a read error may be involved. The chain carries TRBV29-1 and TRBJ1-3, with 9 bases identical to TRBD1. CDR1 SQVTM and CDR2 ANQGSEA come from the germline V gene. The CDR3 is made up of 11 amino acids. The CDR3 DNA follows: TGCAGCGTTGGAACAGGGGGCGACCTTAATTTT. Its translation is CSVGTGGDLNF.

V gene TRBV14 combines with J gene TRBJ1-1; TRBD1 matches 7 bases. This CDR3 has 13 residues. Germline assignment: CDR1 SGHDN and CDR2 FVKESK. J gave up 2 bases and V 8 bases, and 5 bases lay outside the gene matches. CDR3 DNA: TGTGCCAGCGCGGGACAGATAAACACTGAAGCTTTCTTT. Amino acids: CASAGQINTEAFF.

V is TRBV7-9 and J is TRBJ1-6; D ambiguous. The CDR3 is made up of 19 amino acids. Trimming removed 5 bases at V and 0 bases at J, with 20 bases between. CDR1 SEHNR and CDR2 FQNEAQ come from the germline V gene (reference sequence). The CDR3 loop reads CASSHPPTSTSSYNSPLHF. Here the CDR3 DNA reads TGTGCCAGCAGCCACCCCCCGACAAGCACCAGCTCCTATAATTCACCCCTCCACTTT.

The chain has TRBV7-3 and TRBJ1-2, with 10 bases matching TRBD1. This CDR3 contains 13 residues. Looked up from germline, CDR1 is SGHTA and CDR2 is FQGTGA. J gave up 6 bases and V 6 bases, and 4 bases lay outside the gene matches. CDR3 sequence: CASSPTGGNGYTF. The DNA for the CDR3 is TGTGCCAGCAGTCCGACAGGGGGCAATGGCTACACCTTC. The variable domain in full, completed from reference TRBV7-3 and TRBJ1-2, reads GAGVSQTPSNKVTEKGKYVELRCDPISGHTALYWYRQSLGQGPEFLIYFQGTGAADDSGLPNDRFFAVRPEGSVSTLKIQRTERGDSAVYLCASSPTGGNGYTFGSGTRLTVV.

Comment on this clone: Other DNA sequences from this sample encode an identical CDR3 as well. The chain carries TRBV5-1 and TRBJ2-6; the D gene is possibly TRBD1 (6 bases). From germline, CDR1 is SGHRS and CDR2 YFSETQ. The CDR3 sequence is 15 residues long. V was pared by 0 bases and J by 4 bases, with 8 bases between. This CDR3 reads CASSLGDTGANVLTF. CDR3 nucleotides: TGCGCCAGCAGCTTGGGGGACACCGGGGCCAACGTCCTGACTTTC.

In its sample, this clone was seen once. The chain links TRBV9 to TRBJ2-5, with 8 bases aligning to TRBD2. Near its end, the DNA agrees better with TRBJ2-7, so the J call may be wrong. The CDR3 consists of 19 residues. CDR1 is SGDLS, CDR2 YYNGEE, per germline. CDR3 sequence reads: CASSVAPKGTRSYYYEQYF. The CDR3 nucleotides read TGTGCCAGCAGCGTAGCCCCGAAGGGGACTAGAAGTTACTACTACGAGCAGTACTTC.

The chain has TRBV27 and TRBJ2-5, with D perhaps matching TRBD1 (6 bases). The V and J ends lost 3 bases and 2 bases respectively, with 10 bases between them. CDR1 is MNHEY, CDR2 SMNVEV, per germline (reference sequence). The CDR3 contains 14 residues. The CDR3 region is CASSLGTNQETQYF. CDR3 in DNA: TGTGCCAGCAGTTTGGGGACAAATCAAGAGACCCAGTACTTC.

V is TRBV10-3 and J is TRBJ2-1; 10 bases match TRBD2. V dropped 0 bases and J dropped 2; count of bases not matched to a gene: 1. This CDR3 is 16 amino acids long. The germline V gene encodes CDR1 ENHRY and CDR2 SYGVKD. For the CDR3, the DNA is TGTGCCATCAGTGAGTCTAGCGGGGGGACCTACAATGAGCAGTTCTTC. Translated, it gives CAISESSGGTYNEQFF.

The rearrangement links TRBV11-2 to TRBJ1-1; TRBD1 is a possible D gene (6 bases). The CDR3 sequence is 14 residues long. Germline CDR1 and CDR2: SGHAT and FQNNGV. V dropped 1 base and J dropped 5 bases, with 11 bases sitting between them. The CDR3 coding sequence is TGTGCCAGCAGCTTAGTCACAGGGCAAACTGAAGCTTTCTTT. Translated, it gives CASSLVTGQTEAFF.

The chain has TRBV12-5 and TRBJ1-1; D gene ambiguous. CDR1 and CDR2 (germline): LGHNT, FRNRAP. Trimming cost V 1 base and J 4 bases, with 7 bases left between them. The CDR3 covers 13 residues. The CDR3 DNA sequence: TGTGCTAGTGGTTTGGAGCAGGCCACTGAAGCTTTCTTT. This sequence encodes CASGLEQATEAFF.

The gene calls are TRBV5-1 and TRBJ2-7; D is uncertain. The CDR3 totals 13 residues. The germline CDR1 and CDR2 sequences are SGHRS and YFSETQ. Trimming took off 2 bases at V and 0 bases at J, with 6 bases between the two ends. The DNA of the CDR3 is TGCGCCAGCAGCTTACACAGCTCCTACGAGCAGTACTTC. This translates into CASSLHSSYEQYF.

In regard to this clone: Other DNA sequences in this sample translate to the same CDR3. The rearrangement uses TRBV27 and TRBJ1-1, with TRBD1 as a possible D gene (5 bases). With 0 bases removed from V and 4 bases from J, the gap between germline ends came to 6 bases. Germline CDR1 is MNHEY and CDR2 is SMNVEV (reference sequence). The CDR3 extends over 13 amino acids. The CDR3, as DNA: TGTGCCAGCAGTTTATCAGGGGCCACTGAAGCTTTCTTT. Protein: CASSLSGATEAFF.

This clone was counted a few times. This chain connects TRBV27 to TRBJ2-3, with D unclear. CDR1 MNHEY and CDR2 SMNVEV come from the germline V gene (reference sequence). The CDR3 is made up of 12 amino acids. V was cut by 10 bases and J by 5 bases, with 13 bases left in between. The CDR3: CATASSGDTQYF. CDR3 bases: TGTGCCACCGCGAGTTCGGGAGATACGCAGTATTTT.

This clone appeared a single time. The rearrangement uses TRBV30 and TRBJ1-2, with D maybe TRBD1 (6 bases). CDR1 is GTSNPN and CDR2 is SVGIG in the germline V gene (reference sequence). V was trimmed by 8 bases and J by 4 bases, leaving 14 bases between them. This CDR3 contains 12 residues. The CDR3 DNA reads TGTGCCCGGTCGGGGGCACCCTATGGCTACACCTTC. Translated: CARSGAPYGYTF.

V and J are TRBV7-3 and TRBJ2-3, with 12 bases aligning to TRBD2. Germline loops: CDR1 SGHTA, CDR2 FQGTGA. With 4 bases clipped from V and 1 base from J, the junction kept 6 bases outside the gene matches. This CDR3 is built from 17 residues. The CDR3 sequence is CASSSTSGGKGTDTQYF. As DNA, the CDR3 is TGTGCCAGCAGCTCGACTAGCGGGGGTAAGGGCACAGATACGCAGTATTTT. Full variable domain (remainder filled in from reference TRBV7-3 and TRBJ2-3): GAGVSQTPSNKVTEKGKYVELRCDPISGHTALYWYRQSLGQGPEFLIYFQGTGAADDSGLPNDRFFAVRPEGSVSTLKIQRTERGDSAVYLCASSSTSGGKGTDTQYFGPGTRLTVL.

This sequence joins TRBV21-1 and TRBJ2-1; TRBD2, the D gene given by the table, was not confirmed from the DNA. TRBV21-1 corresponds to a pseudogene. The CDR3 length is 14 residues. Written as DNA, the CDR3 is TGTGCCAGCAGCGCGGGGAGCTCCTACAATGAGCAGTTCTTC. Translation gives CASSAGSSYNEQFF.

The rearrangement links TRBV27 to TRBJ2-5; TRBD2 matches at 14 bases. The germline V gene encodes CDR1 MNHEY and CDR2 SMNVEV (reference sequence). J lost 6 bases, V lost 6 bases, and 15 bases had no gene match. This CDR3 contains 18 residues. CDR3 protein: CASSFVPGLAGEEQTQYF. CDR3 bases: TGTGCCAGCAGCTTCGTACCGGGACTAGCGGGAGAGGAGCAGACCCAGTACTTC.

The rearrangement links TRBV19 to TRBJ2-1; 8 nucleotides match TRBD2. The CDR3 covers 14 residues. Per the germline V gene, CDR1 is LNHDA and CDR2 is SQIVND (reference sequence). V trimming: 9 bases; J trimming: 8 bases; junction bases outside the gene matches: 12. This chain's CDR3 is CASERRLAFDEQFF. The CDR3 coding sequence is TGTGCCAGCGAACGTAGACTAGCGTTCGATGAGCAGTTCTTC.

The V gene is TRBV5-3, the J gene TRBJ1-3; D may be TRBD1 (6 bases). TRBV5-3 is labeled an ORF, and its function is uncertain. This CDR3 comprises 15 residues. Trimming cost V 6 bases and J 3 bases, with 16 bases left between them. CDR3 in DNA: TGTGCCAGAAAGGGACAACCGAAGAATGGAAACACCATATATTTT. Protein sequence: CARKGQPKNGNTIYF.